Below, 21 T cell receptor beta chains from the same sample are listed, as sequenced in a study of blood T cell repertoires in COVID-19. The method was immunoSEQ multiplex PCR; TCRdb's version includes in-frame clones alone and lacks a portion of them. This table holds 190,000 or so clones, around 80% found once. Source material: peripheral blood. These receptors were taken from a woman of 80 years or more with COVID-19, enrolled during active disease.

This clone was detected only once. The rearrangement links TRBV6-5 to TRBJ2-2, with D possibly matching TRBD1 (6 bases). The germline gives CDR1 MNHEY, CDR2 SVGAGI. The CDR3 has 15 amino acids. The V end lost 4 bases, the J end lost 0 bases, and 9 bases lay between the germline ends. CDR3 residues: CASSSPGANTGELFF. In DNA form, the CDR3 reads TGTGCCAGCAGTTCACCAGGGGCGAACACCGGGGAGCTGTTTTTT.

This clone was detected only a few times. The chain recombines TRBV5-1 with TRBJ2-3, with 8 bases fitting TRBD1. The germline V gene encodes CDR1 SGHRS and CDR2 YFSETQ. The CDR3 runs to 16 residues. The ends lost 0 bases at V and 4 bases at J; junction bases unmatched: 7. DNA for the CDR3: TGCGCCAGCAGCTTGGGGACAGGGATGAGGGCAGATACGCAGTATTTT. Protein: CASSLGTGMRADTQYF.

In nucleotides, the CDR3 is TGCGCCAGCAGGCAACCTCGGACACGCACAGATACGCAGTATTTT. Translation: CASRQPRTRTDTQYF. This sequence joins TRBV23-1 and TRBJ2-3, with TRBD1 as a possible D gene (5 bases). TRBV23-1 is labeled an ORF, and its function is uncertain. V lost 6 bases to trimming and J lost 1 base, with 14 bases between them. The CDR3 runs 15 residues.

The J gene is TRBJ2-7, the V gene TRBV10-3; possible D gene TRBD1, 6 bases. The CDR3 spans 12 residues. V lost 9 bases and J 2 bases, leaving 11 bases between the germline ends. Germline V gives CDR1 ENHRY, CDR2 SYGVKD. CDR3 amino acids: CAIGQQPYEQYF. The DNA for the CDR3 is TGTGCCATTGGACAGCAACCCTACGAGCAGTACTTC.

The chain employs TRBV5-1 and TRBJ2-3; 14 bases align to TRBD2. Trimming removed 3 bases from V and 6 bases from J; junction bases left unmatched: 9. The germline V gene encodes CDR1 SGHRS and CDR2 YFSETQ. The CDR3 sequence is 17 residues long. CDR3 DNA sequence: TGCGCCAGCAGCTCGGCGGTGGGACTAGCGGGAGCGGATACGCAGTATTTT. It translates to CASSSAVGLAGADTQYF.

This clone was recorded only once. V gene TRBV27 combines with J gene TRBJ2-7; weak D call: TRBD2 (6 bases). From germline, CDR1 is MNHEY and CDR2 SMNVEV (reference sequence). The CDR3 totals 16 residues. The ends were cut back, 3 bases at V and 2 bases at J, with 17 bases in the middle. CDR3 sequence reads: CASSFSAAGRPYEQYF. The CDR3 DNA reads TGTGCCAGCAGTTTCTCAGCCGCGGGACGGCCCTACGAGCAGTACTTC.

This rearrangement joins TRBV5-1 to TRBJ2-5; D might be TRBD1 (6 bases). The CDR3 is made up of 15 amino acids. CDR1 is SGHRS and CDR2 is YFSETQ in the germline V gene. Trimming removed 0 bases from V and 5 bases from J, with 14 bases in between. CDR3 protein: CASSLAGGGPETQYF. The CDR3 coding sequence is TGCGCCAGCAGCTTGGCCGGTGGGGGCCCGGAGACCCAGTACTTC. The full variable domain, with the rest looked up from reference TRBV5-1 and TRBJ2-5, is KAGVTQTPRYLIKTRGQQVTLSCSPISGHRSVSWYQQTPGQGLQFLFEYFSETQRNKGNFPGRFSGRQFSNSRSEMNVSTLELGDSALYLCASSLAGGGPETQYFGPGTRLLVL.

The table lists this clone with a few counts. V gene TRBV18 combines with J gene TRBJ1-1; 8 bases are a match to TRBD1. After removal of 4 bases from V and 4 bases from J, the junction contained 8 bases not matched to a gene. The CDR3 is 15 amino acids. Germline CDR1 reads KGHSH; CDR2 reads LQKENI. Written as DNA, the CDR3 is TGTGCCAGCTCACAAACCGAACAGGGGGGCACTGAAGCTTTCTTT. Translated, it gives CASSQTEQGGTEAFF.

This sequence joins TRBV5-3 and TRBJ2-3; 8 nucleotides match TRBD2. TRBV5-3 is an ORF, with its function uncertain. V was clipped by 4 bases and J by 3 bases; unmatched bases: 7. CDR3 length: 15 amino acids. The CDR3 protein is CARSTSGGATDTQYF. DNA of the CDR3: TGTGCCAGAAGCACCAGCGGGGGTGCGACAGATACGCAGTATTTT.

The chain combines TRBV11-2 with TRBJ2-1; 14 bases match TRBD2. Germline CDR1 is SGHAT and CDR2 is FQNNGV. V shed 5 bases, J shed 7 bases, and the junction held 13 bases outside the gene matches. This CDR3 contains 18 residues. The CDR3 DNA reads TGTGCCAGCAGCCCTCCCCTTGGACTAGCGGGGGGTTTGAATGAGCAGTTCTTC. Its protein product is CASSPPLGLAGGLNEQFF.

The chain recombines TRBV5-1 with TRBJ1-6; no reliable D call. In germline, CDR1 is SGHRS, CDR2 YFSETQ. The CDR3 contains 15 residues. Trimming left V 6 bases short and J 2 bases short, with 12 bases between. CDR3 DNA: TGCGCCAGCACGATTGAGAATCCCTATAATTCACCCCTCCACTTT. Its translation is CASTIENPYNSPLHF.

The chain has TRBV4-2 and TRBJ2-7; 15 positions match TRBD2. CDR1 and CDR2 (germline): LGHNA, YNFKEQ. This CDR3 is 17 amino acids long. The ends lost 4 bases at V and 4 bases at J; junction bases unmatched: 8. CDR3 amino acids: CASSPTGLAGGFYEQYF. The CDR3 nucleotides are TGTGCCAGCAGCCCTACTGGACTAGCGGGAGGGTTTTACGAGCAGTACTTC.

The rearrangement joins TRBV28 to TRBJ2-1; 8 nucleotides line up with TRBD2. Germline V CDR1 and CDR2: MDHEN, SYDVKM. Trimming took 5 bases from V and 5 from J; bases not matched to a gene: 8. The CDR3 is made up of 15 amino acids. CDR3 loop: CASSPIAGYNNEQFF. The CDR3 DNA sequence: TGTGCCAGCAGTCCGATAGCGGGATATAACAATGAGCAGTTCTTC.

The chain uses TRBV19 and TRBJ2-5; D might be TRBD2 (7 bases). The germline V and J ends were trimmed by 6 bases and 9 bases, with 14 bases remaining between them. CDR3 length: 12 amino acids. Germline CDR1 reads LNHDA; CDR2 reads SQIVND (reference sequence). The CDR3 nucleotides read TGTGCCAGTAGCAACCGAGGGGGGGCCCAGTACTTC. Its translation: CASSNRGGAQYF. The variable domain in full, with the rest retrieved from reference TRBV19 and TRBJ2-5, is DGGITQSPKYLFRKEGQNVTLSCEQNLNHDAMYWYRQDPGQGLRLIYYSQIVNDFQKGDIAEGYSVSREKKESFPLTVTSAQKNPTAFYLCASSNRGGAQYFGPGTRLLVL.

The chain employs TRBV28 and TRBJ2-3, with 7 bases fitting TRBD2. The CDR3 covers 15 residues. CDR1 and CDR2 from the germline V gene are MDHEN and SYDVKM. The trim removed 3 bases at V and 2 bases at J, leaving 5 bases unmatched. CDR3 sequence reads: CASSLRREITDTQYF. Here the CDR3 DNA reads TGTGCCAGCAGTTTGAGGCGGGAGATCACAGATACGCAGTATTTT.

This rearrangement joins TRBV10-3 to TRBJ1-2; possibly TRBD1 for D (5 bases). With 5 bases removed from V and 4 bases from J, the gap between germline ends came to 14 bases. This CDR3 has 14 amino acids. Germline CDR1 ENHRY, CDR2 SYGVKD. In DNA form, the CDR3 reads TGTGCCATCAGTCCTCGGGACTCCGGCTATGGCTACACCTTC. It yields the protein CAISPRDSGYGYTF.

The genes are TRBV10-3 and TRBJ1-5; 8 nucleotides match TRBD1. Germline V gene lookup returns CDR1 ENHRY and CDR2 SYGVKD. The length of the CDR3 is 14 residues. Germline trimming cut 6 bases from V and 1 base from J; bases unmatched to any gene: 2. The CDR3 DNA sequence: TGTGCCATCAGCCAGGGGGCAAGCAATCAGCCCCAGCATTTT. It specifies CAISQGASNQPQHF.

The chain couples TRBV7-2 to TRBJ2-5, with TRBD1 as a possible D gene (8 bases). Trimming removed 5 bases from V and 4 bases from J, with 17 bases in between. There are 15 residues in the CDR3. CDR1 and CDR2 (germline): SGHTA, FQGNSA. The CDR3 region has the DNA TGTGCCAGCAGCCCAACAGGGGGAGGGAGAGAGACCCAGTACTTC. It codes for CASSPTGGGRETQYF.

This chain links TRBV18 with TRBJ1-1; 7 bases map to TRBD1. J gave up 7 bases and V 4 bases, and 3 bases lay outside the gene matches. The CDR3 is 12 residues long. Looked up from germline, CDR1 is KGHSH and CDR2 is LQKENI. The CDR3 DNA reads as TGTGCCAGCTCACGGGCAGGGGGTGAAGCTTTCTTT. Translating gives CASSRAGGEAFF.

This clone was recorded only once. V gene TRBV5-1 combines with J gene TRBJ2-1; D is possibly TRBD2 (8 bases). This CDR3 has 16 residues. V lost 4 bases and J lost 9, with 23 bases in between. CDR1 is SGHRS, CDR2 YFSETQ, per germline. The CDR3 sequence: CASSPQAGDSLGEQFF. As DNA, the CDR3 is TGCGCCAGCAGCCCCCAAGCGGGGGACAGCCTCGGTGAGCAGTTCTTC.

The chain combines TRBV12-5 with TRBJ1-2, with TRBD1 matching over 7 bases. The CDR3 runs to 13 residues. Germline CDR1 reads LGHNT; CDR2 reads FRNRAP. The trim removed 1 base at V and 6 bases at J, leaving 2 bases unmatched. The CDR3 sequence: CASGLGQGHGYTF. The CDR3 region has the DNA TGTGCTAGTGGTTTGGGACAGGGTCATGGCTACACCTTC.